Reported below is one T cell receptor beta chain. Its antigen is not identified. This sample was included in a study of T cell responses to AZD1222 COVID-19 vaccine. Study results and limitations: The study found Spike-specific TCR breadth and depth rose after two AZD1222 doses.

Here immunoSEQ multiplex PCR was the method, and the copy in TCRdb shows in-frame clones only, minus some. The sample contains 120,000 to 150,000 clones, over 80% of which appear only once. The CDR3 length is 13 residues. CDR1 is SEHNR, CDR2 FQNEAQ, per germline (reference sequence). Trimming removed 1 base at V and 5 bases at J, with 8 bases between. Sequencing was performed on peripheral blood, taken on day 0 of MenACWY control vaccination. The J gene is TRBJ1-2, the V gene TRBV7-9, with a tentative D call TRBD1 (6 bases). The origin of this receptor is an adult in good health. CDR3 in DNA: TGTGCCAGCAGCTTAGAGGGGGTTTATGGCTACACCTTC. Translating it yields CASSLEGVYGYTF.